This T cell receptor beta chain derives from a study of early T cells in non-severe SARS-CoV-2 infection. Across the whole study: The chains were unpaired, and the sequenced material was bulk RNA from unsorted whole blood.

Individual cDNA molecules each received unique molecular identifiers attached to them. TCRdb re-analysed the 5' RACE reads in MiXCR, keeping a single row per CDR3 protein. The sample includes approximately 35,000 distinct CDR3 sequences, 5.7% of them seen just once. This clonotype was detected ten times or more. The antigen is unknown. This CDR3 is 14 amino acids long. Study-level points and caveats: Sequences matched to VDJdb favored anti-spike CD8 responses, while private and CD4 specificities were missed.

The sequenced sample was whole blood. The origin of this receptor is an adult who was a healthcare worker with PCR-confirmed SARS-CoV-2 infection or an uninfected control (not recorded which). The chain links TRBV21-1 to TRBJ2-7; TRBD1, the table's D call, was not compared with the DNA. TRBV21-1 corresponds to a pseudogene. CDR3 bases: TGTGCCAGCAGCTGGGGGACAGGTTTCTCCGAGCAGTACTTC. Encoded protein: CASSWGTGFSEQYF.